This TCR beta chain was identified in a study of T cell responses to AZD1222 COVID-19 vaccine. Whole-study results and caveats: Most donors were white British and more were female, and clonal diversity was possibly underestimated. The study sampled repertoires only after the peak T cell response. Vaccine-associated CD4 TCRs spanned spike, dominant at 160-218 and 743-854. Seropositive AZD1222 recipients at baseline numbered only five or six.

Details on this clone: The target antigen is unknown.

Profiled with immunoSEQ multiplex PCR; TCRdb holds only in-frame clones, not every one. Of about 53,000 clones listed, roughly 80% are singletons. The CDR3 contains 13 residues. The germline CDR1 and CDR2 sequences are SGHRS and YFSETQ. V gave up 7 bases and J gave up 3 bases; unmatched junction bases: 4. The genes are TRBV5-1 and TRBJ2-7; TRBD2 matches 10 bases. Sample: peripheral blood, taken on day 0 of AZD1222 vaccination. The receptor comes from an adult in good health. In nucleotides, the CDR3 is TGCGCCAGCGGGGCTAGCGGGAGCTACGAGCAGTACTTC. Translation gives CASGASGSYEQYF. Full variable domain (outside the CDR3, taken from reference TRBV5-1 and TRBJ2-7): KAGVTQTPRYLIKTRGQQVTLSCSPISGHRSVSWYQQTPGQGLQFLFEYFSETQRNKGNFPGRFSGRQFSNSRSEMNVSTLELGDSALYLCASGASGSYEQYFGPGTRLTVT.